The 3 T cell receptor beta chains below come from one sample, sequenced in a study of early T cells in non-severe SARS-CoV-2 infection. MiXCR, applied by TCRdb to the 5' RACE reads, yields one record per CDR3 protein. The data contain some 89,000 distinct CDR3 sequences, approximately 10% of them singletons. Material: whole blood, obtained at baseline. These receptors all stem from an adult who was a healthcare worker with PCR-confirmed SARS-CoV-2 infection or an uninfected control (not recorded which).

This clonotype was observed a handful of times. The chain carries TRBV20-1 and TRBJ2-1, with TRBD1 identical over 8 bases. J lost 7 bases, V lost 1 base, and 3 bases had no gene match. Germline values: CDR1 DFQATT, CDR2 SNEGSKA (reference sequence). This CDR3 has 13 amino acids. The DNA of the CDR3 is TGCAGTGCTAGAGGGACAGGGAAGAATGAGCAGTTCTTC. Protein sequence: CSARGTGKNEQFF.

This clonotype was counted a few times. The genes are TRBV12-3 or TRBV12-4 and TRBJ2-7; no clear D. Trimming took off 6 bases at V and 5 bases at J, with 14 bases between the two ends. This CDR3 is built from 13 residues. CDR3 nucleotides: TGTGCCAGCAGCTTGGGAACAGCTGACGAGCAGTACTTC. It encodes CASSLGTADEQYF.

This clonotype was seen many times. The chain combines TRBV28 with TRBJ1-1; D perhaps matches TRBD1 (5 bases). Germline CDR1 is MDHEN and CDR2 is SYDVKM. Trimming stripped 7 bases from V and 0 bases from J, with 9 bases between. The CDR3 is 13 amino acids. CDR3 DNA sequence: TGTGCCAGCATTGGGGGAATGAACACTGAAGCTTTCTTT. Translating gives CASIGGMNTEAFF. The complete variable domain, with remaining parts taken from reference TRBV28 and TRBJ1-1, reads DVKVTQSSRYLVKRTGEKVFLECVQDMDHENMFWYRQDPGLGLRLIYFSYDVKMKEKGDIPEGYSVSREKKERFSLILESASTNQTSMYLCASIGGMNTEAFFGQGTRLTVV.